Following are 16 T cell receptor beta chains from one sample sequenced in a study of CD8+CD57+ T cells in acquired aplastic anemia. The template used for profiling TCR beta VDJ and CDR3 was genomic DNA. Via MiXCR, TCRdb re-called the reads, giving one row per CDR3 protein. The top ten hold approximately 9.7% of the sample, which has some 200,000 distinct CDR3 sequences, around half seen once. CD8+CD57+ cell expansion, shown by flow cytometry, had occurred in the patients selected for sequencing. The specimen was sorted CD4+, CD8+, or CD8+CD57+ T cells (not recorded which) from PBMCs. Receptors were obtained from a human donor with aplastic anemia.

The rearrangement links TRBV24-1 to TRBJ2-3; TRBD2 agrees at 9 bases. The length of the CDR3 is 18 residues. Germline trimming cut 2 bases from V and 4 bases from J; bases unmatched to any gene: 12. CDR1 KGHDR and CDR2 SFDVKD come from the germline V gene. DNA of the CDR3: TGTGCCACCAGTGATTCCCCCGGGAGCGGGAGGATGTCAGATACGCAGTATTTT. This sequence encodes CATSDSPGSGRMSDTQYF.

The chain employs TRBV10-3 and TRBJ1-1; 7 nucleotides match TRBD1. There are 11 residues in the CDR3. Germline CDR1 ENHRY, CDR2 SYGVKD. Unmatched junction bases numbered 6, after V lost 11 bases and J lost 6 bases. This CDR3 reads CALQGSPEAFF. CDR3 DNA: TGTGCCCTACAGGGGAGCCCTGAAGCTTTCTTT.

This rearrangement joins TRBV7-3 to TRBJ1-5; tentative D call: TRBD1 (5 bases). The length of the CDR3 is 15 residues. V was clipped by 7 bases and J by 0 bases, with 13 bases between them. CDR1 is SGHTA, CDR2 FQGTGA, per germline. CDR3 DNA sequence: TGTGCCAGCACAAGGGACGGCAATAGCAATCAGCCCCAGCATTTT. Its protein product is CASTRDGNSNQPQHF.

This CDR3 reads CASSLSAAMNTEAFF. CDR3 in DNA: TGTGCCAGCAGCTTAAGTGCGGCCATGAACACTGAAGCTTTCTTT. This chain uses TRBV7-3 with TRBJ1-1; D gene ambiguous. There are 15 residues in the CDR3. V lost 1 base, J lost 0 bases, and 9 bases lay in between. The germline CDR1 and CDR2 sequences are SGHTA and FQGTGA.

This clonotype occurred many times. The CDR3 sequence: CAPPPGCTEAFF. The DNA for the CDR3 is TGTGCCCCCCCCCCCGGGTGCACTGAAGCTTTCTTT. V and J are TRBV19 and TRBJ1-1; no definite D call. Trimming took 11 bases from V and 4 from J, leaving 14 bases between them. Germline V gene lookup returns CDR1 LNHDA and CDR2 SQIVND (reference sequence). This CDR3 has 12 residues.

A note on this clonotype: This CDR3 is missing its conserved last phenylalanine or tryptophan, likely due to a read error. The DNA is left out, because the CDR3 cannot be placed on it with certainty; the CDR3 is given as TCRdb lists it. The J gene is TRBJ1-6, the V gene TRBV25-1. Germline-derived CDR1 and CDR2 are MGHDK and SYGVNS. With termini counted, the CDR3 has 13 amino acids. The chain's CDR3 is CASRQDPNSPLYS.

In the case of this clonotype: Relative to the germline gene, one junction end is altered; a read error may explain this. The chain carries TRBV7-2 and TRBJ2-5; a possible D gene is TRBD1 (5 bases). Germline lookup yields CDR1 SGHTA and CDR2 FQGNSA. This CDR3 is built from 15 residues. CDR3: CASSLGAGQEETQYF. CDR3 in DNA: TGTGCCAGCAGTTTAGGGGCTGGGCAGGAAGAGACCCAGTACTTC. Full variable domain (missing parts from reference TRBV7-2 and TRBJ2-5): GAGVSQSPSNKVTEKGKDVELRCDPISGHTALYWYRQSLGQGLEFLIYFQGNSAPDKSGLPSDRFSAERTGGSVSTLTIQRTQQEDSAVYLCASSLGAGQEETQYFGPGTRLLVL.

This clonotype appeared a few times. It may be a read error: a sequence one base away is much more abundant. DNA of the CDR3: TGCAGTGCTTTTTCTCCTAGCACAGATACGCAGTGTTTT. It encodes CSAFSPSTDTQCF. The rearrangement joins TRBV20-1 to TRBJ2-3; possible D gene TRBD2, 5 bases. The CDR3 sequence is 13 residues long. CDR1 and CDR2 (germline): DFQATT, SNEGSKA (reference sequence).

About this clonotype: Since the CDR3 does not end with the conserved phenylalanine or tryptophan, this likely comes from a read error. The rearrangement joins TRBV30 to TRBJ2-7, with TRBD1 as a possible D gene (5 bases). V dropped 0 bases and J dropped 2 bases, with 8 bases sitting between them. Germline V lookup: CDR1 GTSNPN, CDR2 SVGIG (reference sequence). This CDR3 contains 13 residues. The CDR3 loop reads CAWSVKGTYEQYL. DNA of the CDR3: TGTGCCTGGAGTGTAAAGGGGACCTACGAGCAGTACCTC.

V is TRBV15 and J is TRBJ1-2; D gene unclear. Trimming took off 8 bases at V and 4 bases at J, with 20 bases between the two ends. Germline assignment: CDR1 LNHNV and CDR2 YYDKDF (reference sequence). This CDR3 comprises 15 residues. For the CDR3, the DNA is TGTGCCACCCGAACCTCGCAAAATTCGGGCTATGGCTACACCTTC. This encodes CATRTSQNSGYGYTF. Looking up the rest from reference TRBV15 and TRBJ1-2 gives the full variable domain: DAMVIQNPRYQVTQFGKPVTLSCSQTLNHNVMYWYQQKSSQAPKLLFHYYDKDFNNEADTPDNFQSRRPNTSFCFLDIRSPGLGDTAMYLCATRTSQNSGYGYTFGSGTRLTVV.

This clonotype came up a few times. A much more abundant neighbour one base away suggests this may be a read error. This chain connects TRBV5-4 to TRBJ1-2; D is undetermined. V lost 1 base, J lost 4 bases, and 14 bases lay in between. This CDR3 comprises 15 residues. Germline CDR1 SGHNT, CDR2 YYREEE (reference sequence). CDR3 sequence reads: CASSLRAGLGYGYTF. The CDR3 DNA reads as TGTGCCAGCAGCTTGAGGGCAGGTCTGGGCTATGGCTACACCTTC. The variable domain in full, completed from reference TRBV5-4 and TRBJ1-2, reads ETGVTQSPTHLIKTRGQQVTLRCSSQSGHNTVSWYQQALGQGPQFIFQYYREEENGRGNFPPRFSGLQFPNYSSELNVNALELDDSALYLCASSLRAGLGYGYTFGSGTRLTVV.

A few counts support this clonotype. The chain couples TRBV20-1 to TRBJ1-6, with D hard to call. The CDR3 contains 15 residues. Germline V gene sequence: CDR1 DFQATT, CDR2 SNEGSKA (reference sequence). V was pared by 7 bases and J by 9 bases, with 22 bases between. The CDR3 sequence is CSGKQRSSPSSPLHF. As DNA, the CDR3 is TGCAGTGGGAAACAACGATCCAGCCCCAGTTCACCCCTCCACTTT.

This clonotype was observed a single time. This sequence joins TRBV6-4 and TRBJ2-2, with 7 bases identical to TRBD1. The J segment lost 6 bases and the V segment lost 3 bases, leaving 4 bases of the junction unmatched. The CDR3 contains 14 residues. Germline V gives CDR1 MRHNA, CDR2 SNTAGT. CDR3 bases: TGTGCCAGCAGTGATACGGACAGGTCCGGGGAGCTGTTTTTT. This codes for CASSDTDRSGELFF.

This chain connects TRBV7-9 to TRBJ2-7, with D possibly being TRBD2 (5 bases). The CDR3 has 14 residues. V shed 5 bases and J shed 9 bases, with 20 bases lying between them. Germline CDR1 reads SEHNR; CDR2 reads FQNEAQ (reference sequence). The CDR3 DNA is TGTGCCAGCAGCCCCGGACTGAACGATTATGTGCAGTACTTC. It specifies CASSPGLNDYVQYF.

This clonotype was seen many times. This chain uses TRBV19 with TRBJ1-5, with TRBD1 matching 8 bases. CDR3 size: 17 residues. Germline trimming cut 6 bases from V and 0 bases from J; bases unmatched to any gene: 10. Germline V CDR1 and CDR2: LNHDA, SQIVND (reference sequence). The CDR3 protein is CASRRQGRFDSNQPQHF. The CDR3 nucleotides read TGTGCCAGTAGGAGACAGGGGAGGTTCGATAGCAATCAGCCCCAGCATTTT.

V and J are TRBV5-1 and TRBJ2-2; 15 bases agree with TRBD2. Germline lookup yields CDR1 SGHRS and CDR2 YFSETQ. The CDR3 is 18 amino acids. Trimming cost V 3 bases and J 3 bases; bases outside gene matches: 6. CDR3 DNA sequence: TGCGCCAGCAGCTCGGGACTAGCGGGGGGTTATCACACCGGGGAGCTGTTTTTT. It translates to CASSSGLAGGYHTGELFF.